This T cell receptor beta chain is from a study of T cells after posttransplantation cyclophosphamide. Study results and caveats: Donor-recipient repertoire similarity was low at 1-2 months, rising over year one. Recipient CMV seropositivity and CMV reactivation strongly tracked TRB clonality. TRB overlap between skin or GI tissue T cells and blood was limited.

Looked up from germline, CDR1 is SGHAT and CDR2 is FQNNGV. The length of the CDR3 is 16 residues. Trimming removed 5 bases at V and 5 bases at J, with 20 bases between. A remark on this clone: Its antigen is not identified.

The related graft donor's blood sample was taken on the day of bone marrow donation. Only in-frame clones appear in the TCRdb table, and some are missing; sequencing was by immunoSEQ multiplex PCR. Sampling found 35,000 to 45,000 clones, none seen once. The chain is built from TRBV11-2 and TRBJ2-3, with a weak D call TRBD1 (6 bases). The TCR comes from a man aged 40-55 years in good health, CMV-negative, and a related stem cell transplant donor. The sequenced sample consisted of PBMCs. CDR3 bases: TGTGCCAGCAGCCACAATCGAAGGGGGTCTATAGATACGCAGTATTTT. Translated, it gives CASSHNRRGSIDTQYF.